This T cell receptor beta chain stems from a study of blood T cell repertoires in COVID-19. Study details: Nucleic acid was either cDNA or gDNA, and it came from T cells, B-cell-depleted T cells, or PBMCs.

The CDR3 runs 16 residues. The V gene end was trimmed by 2 bases and the J gene end by 10 bases; junction bases not matched to a gene: 12. CDR1 and CDR2 from the germline V gene are SGHKS and YYEKEE (reference sequence). The assay was immunoSEQ multiplex PCR, and TCRdb's table has in-frame clones only and misses some. The table has 230,000 or so clones, roughly four fifths seen once; the top ten hold 6.5% to 9%. This clone showed up just once. Material: peripheral blood. This TCR came from a woman older than 75 with COVID-19, enrolled during active disease. The chain joins TRBV5-5 to TRBJ1-6, with TRBD1 matching 7 bases. This CDR3 reads CASSLGQVVISSPLHF. As DNA, the CDR3 is TGTGCCAGCAGCTTAGGACAGGTAGTCATCAGCTCACCCCTCCACTTT.